This T cell receptor beta chain comes out of a study of OX40 agonist ivuxolimab in advanced cancers. The data were produced by immunoSEQ multiplex PCR, yet TCRdb's version contains in-frame clones alone and is incomplete. The table lists some 66,000 clones, 75% to 90% of them singletons, with 2% to 3% in the top ten. Germline trimming cut 5 bases from V and 2 bases from J; bases unmatched to any gene: 0. Germline assignment: CDR1 SGHNT and CDR2 YYREEE (reference sequence). The CDR3 length is 12 residues. The sample in question was CD4+ or CD8+ T cells sorted from blood, obtained in a trial of the OX40 agonist ivuxolimab. The receptor comes from an adult with an advanced solid tumor such as melanoma, head and neck, liver or kidney cancer. The rearrangement joins TRBV5-4 to TRBJ2-7, with 8 bases aligning to TRBD2. CDR3 protein: CASSSGTYEQYF. In DNA form, the CDR3 reads TGTGCCAGCAGTAGCGGGACCTACGAGCAGTACTTC.